This entry concerns a single TCR beta chain. Its antigen remains unidentified. Germline and junction disagree at one end, which may indicate a read error. Germline V gives CDR1 SGDLS, CDR2 YYNGEE. The CDR3 has 14 residues. A second PCR, run for about 7 to 11 cycles, used a sample-barcoded 5' primer plus a J-beta primer mix. TCRdb analysed the 5' RACE reads with MiXCR anew, one entry per CDR3 protein. The table records over 1,500,000 distinct CDR3 sequences, around 40% of them present only once. The data were obtained in a study of blood T cells in healthy people across ages. Findings of the study overall: Roughly linear declines in TCR beta diversity per million T cells occurred with age.

The genes are TRBV9 and TRBJ1-2; D is perhaps TRBD1 (6 bases). This TCR came from a human donor in good health. The specimen sequenced was blood. CDR3 in DNA: TGTGCCGGCAGGGACCACCGCAGGGGCTATGGCTACACCTTC. Its protein product is CAGRDHRRGYGYTF.